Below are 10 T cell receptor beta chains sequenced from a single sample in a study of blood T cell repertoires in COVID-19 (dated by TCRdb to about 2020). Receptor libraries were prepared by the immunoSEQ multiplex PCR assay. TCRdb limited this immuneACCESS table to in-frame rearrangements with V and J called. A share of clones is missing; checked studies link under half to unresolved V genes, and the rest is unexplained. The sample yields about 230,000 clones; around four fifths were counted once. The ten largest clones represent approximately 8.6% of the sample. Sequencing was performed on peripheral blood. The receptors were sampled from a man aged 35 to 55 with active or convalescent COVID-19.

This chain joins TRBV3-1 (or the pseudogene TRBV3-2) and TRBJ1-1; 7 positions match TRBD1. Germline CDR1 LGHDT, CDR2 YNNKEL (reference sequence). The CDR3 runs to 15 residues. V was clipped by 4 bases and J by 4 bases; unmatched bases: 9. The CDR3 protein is CASSPRTGRGTEAFF. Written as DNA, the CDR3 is TGTGCCAGCAGCCCCCGGACAGGTCGGGGCACTGAAGCTTTCTTT.

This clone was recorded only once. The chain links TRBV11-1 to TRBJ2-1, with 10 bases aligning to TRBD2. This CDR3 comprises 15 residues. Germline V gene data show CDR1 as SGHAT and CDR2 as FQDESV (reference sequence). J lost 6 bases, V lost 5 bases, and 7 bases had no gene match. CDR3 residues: CASSPTSGRPNEQFF. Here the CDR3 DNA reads TGTGCCAGCAGCCCGACTAGCGGGCGGCCCAATGAGCAGTTCTTC.

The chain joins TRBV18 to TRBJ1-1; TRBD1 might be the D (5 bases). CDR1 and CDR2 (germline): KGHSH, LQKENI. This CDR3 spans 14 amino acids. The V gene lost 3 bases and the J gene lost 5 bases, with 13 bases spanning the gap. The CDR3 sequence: CASSPGRGGTEAFF. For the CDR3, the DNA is TGTGCCAGCTCACCGGGACGGGGAGGTACTGAAGCTTTCTTT.

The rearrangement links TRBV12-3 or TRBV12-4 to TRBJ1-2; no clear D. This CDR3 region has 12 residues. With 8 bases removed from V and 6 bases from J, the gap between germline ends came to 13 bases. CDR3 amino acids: CASGRRSHGYTF. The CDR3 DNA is TGTGCCAGCGGGAGGAGGTCCCATGGCTACACCTTC.

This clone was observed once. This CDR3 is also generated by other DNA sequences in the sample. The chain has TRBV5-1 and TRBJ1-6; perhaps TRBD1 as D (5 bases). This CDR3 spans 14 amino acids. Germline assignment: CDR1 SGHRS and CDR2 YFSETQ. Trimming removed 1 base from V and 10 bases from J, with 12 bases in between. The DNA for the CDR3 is TGCGCCAGCAGCTTGTCACAAGGGGTCTCACCCCTCCACTTT. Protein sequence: CASSLSQGVSPLHF.

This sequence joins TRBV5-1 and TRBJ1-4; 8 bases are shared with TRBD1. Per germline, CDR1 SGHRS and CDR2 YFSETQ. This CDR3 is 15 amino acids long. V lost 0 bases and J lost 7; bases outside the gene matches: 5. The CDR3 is CASSLAGGMGEKLFF. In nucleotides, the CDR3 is TGCGCCAGCAGCTTGGCAGGGGGCATGGGTGAAAAACTGTTTTTT.

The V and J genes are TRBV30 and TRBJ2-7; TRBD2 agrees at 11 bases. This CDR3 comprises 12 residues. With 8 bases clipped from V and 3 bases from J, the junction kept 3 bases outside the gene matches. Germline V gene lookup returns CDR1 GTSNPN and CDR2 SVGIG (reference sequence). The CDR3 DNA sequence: TGTGCCACCGGGACTAGCGGCTACGAGCAGTACTTC. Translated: CATGTSGYEQYF.

The CDR3, as DNA: TGTGCCAGCAGCCAGACTAGCGGTCTAGCCAAAAACATTCAGTACTTC. It encodes CASSQTSGLAKNIQYF. The gene calls are TRBV5-6 and TRBJ2-4; TRBD2 agrees at 9 bases. The CDR3 runs to 16 residues. V lost 4 bases and J lost 0; bases outside the gene matches: 5. CDR1 and CDR2 from the germline V gene are SGHDT and YYEEEE.

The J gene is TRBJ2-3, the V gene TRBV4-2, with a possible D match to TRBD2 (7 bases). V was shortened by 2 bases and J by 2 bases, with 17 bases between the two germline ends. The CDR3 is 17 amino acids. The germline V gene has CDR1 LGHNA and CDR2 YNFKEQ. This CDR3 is CASSQFMGGGLTDTQYF. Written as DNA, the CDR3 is TGTGCCAGCAGCCAATTTATGGGCGGGGGCCTCACAGATACGCAGTATTTT.

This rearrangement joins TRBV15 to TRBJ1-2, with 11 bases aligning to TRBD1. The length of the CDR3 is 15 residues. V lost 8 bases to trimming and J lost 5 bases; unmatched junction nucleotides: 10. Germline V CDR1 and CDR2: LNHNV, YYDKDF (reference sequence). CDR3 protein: CATGGQGERGYGYTF. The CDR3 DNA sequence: TGTGCCACCGGGGGACAGGGGGAAAGAGGATATGGCTACACCTTC. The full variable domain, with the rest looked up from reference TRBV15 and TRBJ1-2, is DAMVIQNPRYQVTQFGKPVTLSCSQTLNHNVMYWYQQKSSQAPKLLFHYYDKDFNNEADTPDNFQSRRPNTSFCFLDIRSPGLGDTAMYLCATGGQGERGYGYTFGSGTRLTVV.